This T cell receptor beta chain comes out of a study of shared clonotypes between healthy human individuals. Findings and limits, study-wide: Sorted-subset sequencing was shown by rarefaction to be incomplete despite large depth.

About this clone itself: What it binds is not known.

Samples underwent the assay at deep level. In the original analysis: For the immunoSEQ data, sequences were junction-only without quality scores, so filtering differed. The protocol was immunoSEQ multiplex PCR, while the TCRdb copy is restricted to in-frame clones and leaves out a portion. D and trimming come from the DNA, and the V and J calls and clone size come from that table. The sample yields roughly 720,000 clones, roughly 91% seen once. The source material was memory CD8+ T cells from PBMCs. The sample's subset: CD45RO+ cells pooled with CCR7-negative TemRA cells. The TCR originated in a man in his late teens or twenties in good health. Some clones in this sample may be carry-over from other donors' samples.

The CDR3 DNA reads TGTGCCAGCAGCTACAAATTGCAGGGGGCCTCTGGAAACACCATATATTTT. Translated: CASSYKLQGASGNTIYF. This chain connects TRBV11-2 to TRBJ1-3; 8 bases are shared with TRBD1. This CDR3 has 17 amino acids. Germline loops: CDR1 SGHAT, CDR2 FQNNGV. V gave up 4 bases and J gave up 0 bases; unmatched junction bases: 8. The whole variable domain, filled in from reference TRBV11-2 and TRBJ1-3, reads EAGVAQSPRYKIIEKRQSVAFWCNPISGHATLYWYQQILGQGPKLLIQFQNNGVVDDSQLPKDRFSAERLKGVDSTLKIQPAKLEDSAVYLCASSYKLQGASGNTIYFGEGSWLTVV.